This TCR beta chain was recorded in a study of radiotherapy plus CTLA-4 blockade in lung cancer. Study summary: Patients showed objective responses in roughly 19% of cases and disease control in roughly 30%. Overall study results and limits: Researchers report tumor-derived TCR clones expanding in blood after radiotherapy plus ipilimumab.

Focal radiation plus CTLA-4 blockade with ipilimumab was given to patients with chemo-refractory metastatic non-small-cell lung cancer. Trimming left V 8 bases short and J 2 bases short, with 12 bases between. Per germline, CDR1 MNHNY and CDR2 SVGAGI (reference sequence). The CDR3 totals 13 residues. Data came from immunoSEQ multiplex PCR; TCRdb stores just in-frame clones and leaves some out. The sample yields over 45,000 clones, less than 80% seen once. As regards this clone: Antigen specificity is unknown.

The specimen was peripheral blood, collected from a patient treated with radiotherapy plus ipilimumab. The source is a human donor with non-small cell lung cancer who had a complete response to radiotherapy plus ipilimumab. The V call is TRBV6-6, the J call TRBJ1-1; D uncertain. This CDR3 reads CASVLRGNTEAFF. In DNA form, the CDR3 reads TGTGCCAGCGTATTGCGGGGAAACACTGAAGCTTTCTTT.